Following are 30 T cell receptor beta chains from one sample sequenced in a study of beta chain features in type 1 diabetes. Study results and caveats: Among all four CD4+ subsets, Type 1 diabetes patients had TCRB CDR3s that were moderately but significantly shorter.

No antigen is known for these receptors. Expressed TCRB transcripts were sequenced after all isolated RNA was converted to cDNA. Sequencing used immunoSEQ multiplex PCR; TCRdb keeps in-frame clones, though not all of them. This table holds approximately 150,000 clones, 63% found once. The sequencing input was naive CD4+ T cells from blood. Receptors were obtained from a man aged 25 to 40 with type 1 diabetes.

The chain has TRBV29-1 and TRBJ2-7, with D unresolved. CDR1 and CDR2 (germline): SQVTM, ANQGSEA. Trimming took off 6 bases at V and 0 bases at J, with 12 bases between the two ends. CDR3 length equals 13 residues. The CDR3 bases are TGCAGCGTCACGACCGAGAGCTCCTACGAGCAGTACTTC. Its translation: CSVTTESSYEQYF.

Points on this clone: This sample also contains other DNA sequences that code for the same CDR3. V is TRBV29-1 and J is TRBJ2-7; TRBD1 is a possible D gene (5 bases). Deletions cut 3 bases from V and 2 bases from J, with 11 bases between. CDR1 is SQVTM and CDR2 is ANQGSEA in the germline V gene. The CDR3 covers 13 residues. CDR3 nucleotide sequence: TGCAGCGTTGAGGCAGGGCAAACCTACGAGCAGTACTTC. It yields the protein CSVEAGQTYEQYF.

J is TRBJ1-2 and V is TRBV10-3; D is possibly TRBD1 (6 bases). Germline loops: CDR1 ENHRY, CDR2 SYGVKD. Trimming took 6 bases from V and 6 from J, leaving 14 bases between them. CDR3 length: 13 amino acids. The DNA for the CDR3 is TGTGCCATCAGGGAAGAGGGGGTTAATGGCTACACCTTC. It is translated as CAIREEGVNGYTF.

The chain carries TRBV11-2 and TRBJ2-5; a weak D match, TRBD1 (7 bases). This CDR3 is built from 18 residues. CDR1 is SGHAT and CDR2 is FQNNGV in the germline V gene. V was pared by 2 bases and J by 1 base, with 20 bases between. The CDR3 region is CASSLQGLTGDRQETQYF. The CDR3 bases are TGTGCCAGCAGCTTACAGGGACTTACAGGGGATCGCCAAGAGACCCAGTACTTC.

V is TRBV5-1 and J is TRBJ2-1, with no clear D. Germline lookup yields CDR1 SGHRS and CDR2 YFSETQ. Trimming left V 0 bases short and J 9 bases short, with 4 bases between. There are 11 residues in the CDR3. CDR3 sequence reads: CASSLGLEQFF. The CDR3, as DNA: TGCGCCAGCAGCTTGGGGCTTGAGCAGTTCTTC. The full variable domain, completed using reference TRBV5-1 and TRBJ2-1, is KAGVTQTPRYLIKTRGQQVTLSCSPISGHRSVSWYQQTPGQGLQFLFEYFSETQRNKGNFPGRFSGRQFSNSRSEMNVSTLELGDSALYLCASSLGLEQFFGPGTRLTVL.

The chain recombines TRBV4-1 with TRBJ2-4; D unclear. The CDR3 is 13 amino acids. Per germline, CDR1 MGHRA and CDR2 YSYEKL. Trimming pared 0 bases from V and 6 bases from J, leaving 6 bases between. CDR3 bases: TGCGCCAGCAGCCAAGATGGGCGAAACATTCAGTACTTC. Translating gives CASSQDGRNIQYF.

V usage is TRBV11-2 and J usage is TRBJ2-3; tentatively, D is TRBD1 or TRBD2 (5 bases each). The V gene's germline CDR1 is SGHAT and CDR2 FQNNGV. This CDR3 contains 14 residues. Trimming shortened V by 3 bases and J by 2 bases, and 9 bases separated the two germline ends. The CDR3 reads CASSLGVTTDTQYF. CDR3 coding DNA: TGTGCCAGCAGCTTGGGGGTTACCACAGATACGCAGTATTTT. Full variable domain (rest looked up from reference TRBV11-2 and TRBJ2-3): EAGVAQSPRYKIIEKRQSVAFWCNPISGHATLYWYQQILGQGPKLLIQFQNNGVVDDSQLPKDRFSAERLKGVDSTLKIQPAKLEDSAVYLCASSLGVTTDTQYFGPGTRLTVL.

The table lists this clone with a few counts. The chain carries TRBV7-9 and TRBJ2-6; 7 bases agree with TRBD1. The CDR3 consists of 17 residues. V was pared by 1 base and J by 3 bases, with 6 bases of the junction left unmatched. CDR1 and CDR2 (germline): SEHNR, FQNEAQ (reference sequence). The CDR3 DNA reads as TGTGCCAGCAGCTTAGGACAGGGAATTCGTGGGGCCAACGTCCTGACTTTC. Protein product: CASSLGQGIRGANVLTF.

The gene calls are TRBV27 and TRBJ2-1; the D call may be TRBD1 or TRBD2 (5 bases each). The CDR3 length is 15 residues. The germline V gene has CDR1 MNHEY and CDR2 SMNVEV (reference sequence). Trimming stripped 6 bases from V and 5 bases from J, with 17 bases between. In nucleotides, the CDR3 is TGTGCCAGCAGCCTCCGGGGCCCGGGCAACAATGAGCAGTTCTTC. Its protein product is CASSLRGPGNNEQFF.

This clone was seen a handful of times. This CDR3 is CASSHIYEQYF. In nucleotides, the CDR3 is TGTGCCAGCAGTCACATATACGAGCAGTACTTC. V is TRBV28 and J is TRBJ2-7, with D unclear. This CDR3 spans 11 amino acids. Germline assignment: CDR1 MDHEN and CDR2 SYDVKM. Between the trimmed V and J ends, which lost 5 bases and 4 bases, there was a span of 6 bases. The complete variable domain, with remaining parts taken from reference TRBV28 and TRBJ2-7, reads DVKVTQSSRYLVKRTGEKVFLECVQDMDHENMFWYRQDPGLGLRLIYFSYDVKMKEKGDIPEGYSVSREKKERFSLILESASTNQTSMYLCASSHIYEQYFGPGTRLTVT.

In its sample, this clone was seen a few times. The chain is built from TRBV2 and TRBJ2-3; 8 bases match TRBD2. Germline trimming cut 9 bases from V and 5 bases from J; bases unmatched to any gene: 4. CDR1 and CDR2 (germline): SNHLY, FYNNEI. The CDR3 sequence is 12 residues long. This chain's CDR3 is CASSGAGDTQYF. The CDR3, as DNA: TGTGCCAGTAGCGGGGCGGGAGATACGCAGTATTTT.

The chain is built from TRBV9 and TRBJ2-7, with a possible D match to TRBD1 (6 bases). The germline V and J ends were trimmed by 3 bases and 10 bases, with 11 bases remaining between them. Looked up from germline, CDR1 is SGDLS and CDR2 is YYNGEE. The CDR3 totals 11 residues. CDR3 DNA sequence: TGTGCCAGCAGCGCTCGGGACATCCAGTACTTC. The encoded protein is CASSARDIQYF.

J is TRBJ1-2 and V is TRBV7-6; 12 bases match TRBD1. This CDR3 region has 14 residues. The germline CDR1 and CDR2 sequences are SGHVS and FNYEAQ. Losses at the gene ends were 4 bases for V and 4 bases for J; bases not matched to a gene: 1. The CDR3 sequence is CASSSGQGAYGYTF. In nucleotides, the CDR3 is TGTGCCAGCAGCTCGGGACAGGGGGCCTATGGCTACACCTTC.

In the case of this clone: Other DNA sequences in this specimen translate into the identical CDR3. V gene TRBV20-1 combines with J gene TRBJ2-1; D remains unclear. The CDR3 has 11 amino acids. V lost 5 bases to trimming and J lost 5 bases, with 7 bases between them. Germline V CDR1 and CDR2: DFQATT, SNEGSKA (reference sequence). CDR3 bases: TGCAGTGCTGTCGGTAACAATGAGCAGTTCTTC. It specifies CSAVGNNEQFF.

The rearrangement links TRBV28 to TRBJ2-7; 13 bases fit TRBD2. The CDR3 length is 16 residues. Germline CDR1 MDHEN, CDR2 SYDVKM. V shed 2 bases, J shed 2 bases, and the junction held 3 bases outside the gene matches. CDR3 loop: CASSLPTSGGAYEQYF. The CDR3 bases are TGTGCCAGCAGTTTACCCACTAGCGGGGGGGCCTACGAGCAGTACTTC.

The genes are TRBV7-9 and TRBJ2-2; perhaps TRBD1 as D (6 bases). The germline gives CDR1 SEHNR, CDR2 FQNEAQ (reference sequence). With 1 base removed from V and 3 bases from J, the gap between germline ends came to 12 bases. CDR3 length: 16 amino acids. The CDR3 is CASSLDAGDYTGELFF. In nucleotides, the CDR3 is TGTGCCAGCAGCTTAGATGCAGGGGATTACACCGGGGAGCTGTTTTTT.

The CDR3 coding sequence is TGTGCCAGTAGTATATTTCCGGGGAGCTCCTACAATGAGCAGTTCTTC. Protein: CASSIFPGSSYNEQFF. The genes are TRBV19 and TRBJ2-1; D possibly corresponds to TRBD2 (5 bases). CDR1 is LNHDA and CDR2 is SQIVND in the germline V gene (reference sequence). The V end was cut by 2 bases, the J end by 0 bases, with 11 bases between. The CDR3 has 16 amino acids.

The J gene is TRBJ1-1, the V gene TRBV25-1, with D perhaps matching TRBD1 (6 bases). Deletions cut 4 bases from V and 5 bases from J, with 11 bases between. The length of the CDR3 is 13 residues. CDR1 and CDR2 (germline): MGHDK, SYGVNS. In DNA, the CDR3 is TGTGCCAGCAGTGGGGACATTCGAACTGAAGCTTTCTTT. Translation: CASSGDIRTEAFF.

This rearrangement joins TRBV4-1 to TRBJ2-5; no reliable D call. CDR1 and CDR2 (germline): MGHRA, YSYEKL. This CDR3 is built from 17 residues. V dropped 2 bases and J dropped 0 bases, with 16 bases sitting between them. CDR3 sequence reads: CASSQSTPNEYQETQYF. Written as DNA, the CDR3 is TGCGCCAGCAGCCAAAGCACCCCTAACGAGTACCAAGAGACCCAGTACTTC.

In DNA, the CDR3 is TGTGCCAGCAGCTTAGGGGCAAGATCAACTAATGAAAAACTGTTTTTT. Translation: CASSLGARSTNEKLFF. The chain employs TRBV7-9 and TRBJ1-4; D gene unclear. The V and J ends lost 1 base and 0 bases respectively, with 9 bases between them. Germline V CDR1 and CDR2: SEHNR, FQNEAQ (reference sequence). The CDR3 length is 16 residues.

CDR3 sequence reads: CSVQGAANEKLFF. The DNA for the CDR3 is TGCAGCGTGCAGGGGGCGGCTAATGAAAAACTGTTTTTT. The chain is built from TRBV29-1 and TRBJ1-4, with 8 positions matching TRBD1. CDR1 is SQVTM, CDR2 ANQGSEA, per germline. The CDR3 sequence is 13 residues long. V dropped 6 bases and J dropped 3; count of bases not matched to a gene: 3. Filled out from reference TRBV29-1 and TRBJ1-4, the complete variable domain reads SAVISQKPSRDICQRGTSLTIQCQVDSQVTMMFWYRQQPGQSLTLIATANQGSEATYESGFVIDKFPISRPNLTFSTLTVSNMSPEDSSIYLCSVQGAANEKLFFGSGTQLSVL.

This clone turned up a few times. V and J are TRBV30 and TRBJ1-1; D is perhaps TRBD1 (5 bases). Germline assignment: CDR1 GTSNPN and CDR2 SVGIG (reference sequence). The CDR3 sequence is 13 residues long. V was pared by 5 bases and J by 4 bases, with 14 bases between. The CDR3 coding sequence is TGTGCCTGGGACGGACACCAAGGCACTGAAGCTTTCTTT. Translating it yields CAWDGHQGTEAFF. Full variable domain (rest looked up from reference TRBV30 and TRBJ1-1): SQTIHQWPATLVQPVGSPLSLECTVEGTSNPNLYWYRQAAGRGLQLLFYSVGIGQISSEVPQNLSASRPQDRQFILSSKKLLLSDSGFYLCAWDGHQGTEAFFGQGTRLTVV.

The J gene is TRBJ1-2, the V gene TRBV7-9, with TRBD1 identical over 10 bases. V shed 3 bases, J shed 5 bases, and the junction held 3 bases outside the gene matches. The CDR3 totals 14 residues. Germline V gene sequence: CDR1 SEHNR, CDR2 FQNEAQ (reference sequence). CDR3 residues: CASSLTGGFYGYTF. For the CDR3, the DNA is TGTGCCAGCAGCTTGACAGGGGGCTTTTATGGCTACACCTTC.

The table lists this clone with a few counts. The chain uses TRBV29-1 and TRBJ2-7; 8 bases align to TRBD1. V shed 7 bases and J 2 bases; nucleotides not matched to a gene: 7. CDR3 length equals 13 residues. Germline V gene data show CDR1 as SQVTM and CDR2 as ANQGSEA. The CDR3 DNA reads as TGCAGCGCCTCAGGGGGCCGCACCTACGAGCAGTACTTC. Translated, it gives CSASGGRTYEQYF.

V gene TRBV25-1 combines with J gene TRBJ2-7; D is unresolved. Germline V CDR1 and CDR2: MGHDK, SYGVNS. The V end was cut by 6 bases, the J end by 4 bases, with 7 bases between. The CDR3 loop spans 11 amino acids. CDR3: CASRQNYEQYF. In DNA, the CDR3 is TGTGCCAGCAGACAAAATTACGAGCAGTACTTC.

The J gene is TRBJ2-3, the V gene TRBV7-2; D not resolved. The ends were cut back, 5 bases at V and 6 bases at J, with 6 bases in the middle. Germline values: CDR1 SGHTA, CDR2 FQGNSA. The length of the CDR3 is 11 residues. The CDR3, as DNA: TGTGCCAGCAGCGCATTTGATACGCAGTATTTT. It yields the protein CASSAFDTQYF. Based on the CDR3 plus reference TRBV7-2 and TRBJ2-3, the full variable domain is GAGVSQSPSNKVTEKGKDVELRCDPISGHTALYWYRQSLGQGLEFLIYFQGNSAPDKSGLPSDRFSAERTGGSVSTLTIQRTQQEDSAVYLCASSAFDTQYFGPGTRLTVL.

The chain links TRBV29-1 to TRBJ2-6; D is possibly TRBD1 or TRBD2 (5 bases each). V dropped 0 bases and J dropped 1 base, with 13 bases sitting between them. This CDR3 has 17 residues. In germline, CDR1 is SQVTM, CDR2 ANQGSEA. CDR3 in amino acids: CSVEDLSWGSGANVLTF. The CDR3 region has the DNA TGCAGCGTTGAAGATCTAAGTTGGGGGTCTGGGGCCAACGTCCTGACTTTC.

V and J are TRBV27 and TRBJ2-1, with 8 bases that match TRBD2. Germline V lookup: CDR1 MNHEY, CDR2 SMNVEV (reference sequence). This CDR3 has 16 residues. The junction had 8 bases not matched to a gene; V was cut back by 5 bases and J by 2 bases. Here the CDR3 reads CASSALLRGAYNEQFF. The CDR3 nucleotides read TGTGCCAGCAGTGCCCTCTTGCGGGGGGCCTACAATGAGCAGTTCTTC.

This clone came up a few times. The V gene is TRBV25-1, the J gene TRBJ1-6; no reliable D call. Germline-derived CDR1 and CDR2 are MGHDK and SYGVNS. Deletions cut 0 bases from V and 8 bases from J, with 11 bases between. The CDR3 is 15 amino acids. The DNA for the CDR3 is TGTGCCAGCAGTGAATATGATGGTACGGATTCACCCCTCCACTTT. Its protein product is CASSEYDGTDSPLHF. Supplemented by reference TRBV25-1 and TRBJ1-6, the full variable domain reads EADIYQTPRYLVIGTGKKITLECSQTMGHDKMYWYQQDPGMELHLIHYSYGVNSTEKGDLSSESTVSRIRTEHFPLTLESARPSHTSQYLCASSEYDGTDSPLHFGNGTRLTVT.

The V gene is TRBV4-3, the J gene TRBJ1-2; D is unresolved. Germline CDR1 reads LGHNA; CDR2 reads YSLEER. This CDR3 comprises 13 residues. V gave up 0 bases and J gave up 7 bases, with 9 bases separating them. CDR3 DNA: TGCGCCAGCAGCCAAGAGCCGGGGTCTGGCTACACCTTC. As protein: CASSQEPGSGYTF.